This T cell receptor beta chain was recovered during a study of CXCR3 chemokines and chemotherapy response in bladder cancer (dated by TCRdb to between 2021 and 2023). Concerning the study at large: Whether chemotherapy response in human bladder cancer was predicted by intratumoral CXCR3 chemokine system activity was examined in the study.

Libraries were made using PCR. Sequencing was carried out with an Illumina HiSeq 2500. Starting from the raw public reads, TCRdb applied fastp trimming at Q25, assembled clones with MiXCR and retained in-frame beta chains. Each record represents a unique CDR3 protein, reported with the most common genes and DNA among its rows. The table for this sample lists about 8,900 distinct CDR3 sequences; more than 20% of them were counted only once. The top ten clones comprise 7.5% to 10% of the sample. Based on the germline V gene, the CDR1 and CDR2 sequences are SNHLY and FYNNEI. Clipping removes 6 bases from V and 3 bases from J, with 10 as the unmatched junction base count. The CDR3 runs 16 amino acids, cysteine and phenylalanine included. The CDR3 DNA has 48 bases and is translated from base 1. In regard to this clonotype: Its antigen specificity is not known. It has no much larger one-base neighbor in the sample; base qualities were not kept.

The V and J genes are TRBV2 and TRBJ2-1, with 8 bases matching TRBD2. Sample collection occurred from a patient whose treatment included neoadjuvant chemotherapy. The clonotype was recovered from a human donor with bladder cancer that did not respond to neoadjuvant chemotherapy. The DNA is as follows: TGTGCCAGCAGGGGGAGCGGGGGTGATTTCTACAATGAGCAGTTCTTC. It codes for CASRGSGGDFYNEQFF.